This is a list of T cell receptor beta chains from one sample in a study of PD-1 blockade in classical Hodgkin lymphoma. Sequencing was performed with immunoSEQ multiplex PCR; in TCRdb, only in-frame clones are kept and a portion is missing. Of approximately 3,300 clones detected, 81% appear once; the ten largest clones hold under 30%. Here the sequenced sample was CD8+ T cells from blood, taken before the fourth cycle of nivolumab. The receptor source for this set is a human donor with classical Hodgkin lymphoma. Each CDR3 is given without its conserved first and last residue. Fields, in order: CDR3 protein, J gene, V gene.

ASSQDGAGDTDTQY,TRBJ2-3,TRBV4-3
ASSQEVDGGNGELF,TRBJ2-2,TRBV14
SGQENYGYT,TRBJ1-2,TRBV29-1
ASSYSGTAEQY,TRBJ2-7,TRBV6-5
ASSPEGFYEQY,TRBJ2-7,TRBV18
SAQEGGTLAF,TRBJ1-1,TRBV29-1
ASSVEDGGGSRNEQY,TRBJ2-7,TRBV9
ASSLTGNSNQPQH,TRBJ1-5,TRBV9
ASTGEVFTDTQY,TRBJ2-3,TRBV5-1
ASSLGGAHEQY,TRBJ2-7,TRBV7-2
ASSPLGSYYGYT,TRBJ1-2,TRBV4-3
AMSEGLAKNIQY,TRBJ2-4,TRBV10-3
ASSKEGVRGRVEQY,TRBJ2-7,TRBV21-1
ASSRRWDRVTDTQY,TRBJ2-3,TRBV14
ASSLRAGEEDSGSPLH,TRBJ1-6,TRBV5-4
ASSQDDLSYEQY,TRBJ2-7,TRBV4-1
ASSSLGSYT,TRBJ1-2,TRBV7-9
ASSQESGTGLTDTEAF,TRBJ1-1,TRBV4-3
ATSRDRYETQY,TRBJ2-5,TRBV15
SATGTGELF,TRBJ1-4,TRBV29-1
ASSYSAGLDTEAF,TRBJ1-1,TRBV6-5
AISDPNEGGSEETQY,TRBJ2-5,TRBV10-3
SARTGSGNTIY,TRBJ1-3,TRBV29-1
ASSEGRGATEAF,TRBJ1-1,TRBV2
ASSVVSADTQY,TRBJ2-3,TRBV9
ASSSQIDTQY,TRBJ2-3,TRBV2
ASSLSGPYTEAF,TRBJ1-1,TRBV7-6